The 25 T cell receptor beta chains given below trace back to one sample, sequenced in a study of regulatory T cells in long-lasting Graves disease. In building TCR beta libraries, iRepertoire HTBI primers were used together with Arm-PCR of CDR3 regions. TCRdb called the multiplex PCR reads again in MiXCR, with one record for every CDR3 protein. The table includes around 450,000 distinct CDR3 sequences, 15% detected once. Sample time point: newly diagnosed GD, antithyroid drugs for less than 3 months. Scientists built the TCR library using RNA that was extracted from PBMCs. These records were also assigned to another study, of T cells in Graves' hyperthyroidism and ophthalmopathy.

Sequencing was performed on peripheral blood mononuclear cells (PBMCs), taken at new diagnosis, from a patient treated with antithyroid drugs. Every receptor here comes from a woman aged 30 to 39 with Graves disease.

The chain links TRBV19 to TRBJ2-7; 8 bases are shared with TRBD1. V lost 6 bases, J lost 1 base, and 8 bases stayed unmatched. Germline V gene sequence: CDR1 LNHDA, CDR2 SQIVND (reference sequence). The length of the CDR3 is 15 residues. CDR3 residues: CASSFKQGVSYEQYF. CDR3 nucleotides: TGTGCCAGTAGCTTCAAACAGGGGGTTTCCTACGAGCAGTACTTC.

The chain employs TRBV25-1 and TRBJ2-1; TRBD2 matches at 8 bases. After removal of 11 bases from V and 6 bases from J, the junction contained 6 bases not matched to a gene. CDR1 is MGHDK and CDR2 is SYGVNS in the germline V gene. The CDR3 spans 12 residues. The CDR3 here is CAVGTSTNEQFF. CDR3 nucleotides: TGTGCCGTGGGGACTAGTACCAATGAGCAGTTCTTC. The variable domain in full, with the rest retrieved from reference TRBV25-1 and TRBJ2-1, is EADIYQTPRYLVIGTGKKITLECSQTMGHDKMYWYQQDPGMELHLIHYSYGVNSTEKGDLSSESTVSRIRTEHFPLTLESARPSHTSQYLCAVGTSTNEQFFGPGTRLTVL.

In this sample, this clonotype turned up a few times. The rearrangement links TRBV7-3 to TRBJ2-7; the D gene is possibly TRBD1 (5 bases). Germline values: CDR1 SGHTA, CDR2 FQGTGA. The CDR3 is made up of 13 amino acids. Trimming took off 5 bases at V and 5 bases at J, with 13 bases between the two ends. CDR3 sequence (DNA): TGTGCCAGCAGCCCTCCAGGGTCCAACGAGCAGTACTTC. This gives the protein CASSPPGSNEQYF.

The genes are TRBV19 and TRBJ2-1, with TRBD2 as a possible D gene (6 bases). This CDR3 has 19 amino acids. V was cut by 3 bases and J by 4 bases, with 25 bases left in between. The germline gives CDR1 LNHDA, CDR2 SQIVND (reference sequence). CDR3 sequence: CASSMGPHSSSVRYNEQFF. The CDR3 DNA reads as TGTGCCAGTAGTATGGGCCCCCATTCCTCTAGCGTAAGGTACAATGAGCAGTTCTTC.

The sample holds many counts of this clonotype. The chain employs TRBV20-1 and TRBJ2-5, with no clear D. Deletions cut 5 bases from V and 1 base from J, with 2 bases between. The length of the CDR3 is 10 residues. Germline CDR1 DFQATT, CDR2 SNEGSKA (reference sequence). The CDR3 DNA is TGCAGTGCTTCCCAAGAGACCCAGTACTTC. Residues: CSASQETQYF.

This rearrangement joins TRBV20-1 to TRBJ1-6, with 9 bases matching TRBD1. The V segment lost 0 bases and the J segment 7 bases; nucleotides outside the gene matches: 4. The germline CDR1 and CDR2 sequences are DFQATT and SNEGSKA (reference sequence). The CDR3 runs 15 residues. The CDR3 DNA is TGCAGTGCTAGAGAGGGGACAGGGCTGAATTCACCCCTCCACTTT. Translation: CSAREGTGLNSPLHF.

This clonotype was seen ten or more times. DNA of the CDR3: TGCGCCAGCAGCTTGGCCGGGACTAACAATGAGCAGTTCTTC. Residues: CASSLAGTNNEQFF. The chain links TRBV5-1 to TRBJ2-1; 7 bases are shared with TRBD2. The CDR3 covers 14 residues. Germline loops: CDR1 SGHRS, CDR2 YFSETQ. Unmatched junction bases numbered 2, after V lost 0 bases and J lost 5 bases.

This clonotype was counted ten times or more. The genes are TRBV24-1 and TRBJ2-1, with TRBD1 as a possible D gene (6 bases). The CDR3 is 16 amino acids. CDR1 is KGHDR and CDR2 is SFDVKD in the germline V gene. Trimming stripped 4 bases from V and 4 bases from J, with 16 bases between. CDR3: CATSDPGGTHYNEQFF. In DNA, the CDR3 is TGTGCCACCAGTGACCCTGGTGGGACACATTACAATGAGCAGTTCTTC.

V usage is TRBV29-1 and J usage is TRBJ1-1, with D perhaps TRBD1 (5 bases). Between the trimmed V and J ends, which lost 6 bases and 6 bases, there was a span of 11 bases. The CDR3 runs 11 residues. The V gene's germline CDR1 is SQVTM and CDR2 ANQGSEA. As DNA, the CDR3 is TGCAGCGTGGGGATGGGGGCTGAAGCTTTCTTT. Translation gives CSVGMGAEAFF.

This chain uses TRBV4-1 with TRBJ2-3; 14 positions match TRBD2. Trimming cost V 3 bases and J 2 bases; bases outside gene matches: 4. There are 17 residues in the CDR3. Germline assignment: CDR1 MGHRA and CDR2 YSYEKL. CDR3 DNA sequence: TGCGCCAGCAGCCATAGGACTAGCGGGAGGTTCACAGATACGCAGTATTTT. This encodes CASSHRTSGRFTDTQYF.

This clonotype occurred many times. The chain employs TRBV11-1 and TRBJ2-2; 13 bases map to TRBD2. CDR1 is SGHAT, CDR2 FQDESV, per germline (reference sequence). The trim removed 4 bases at V and 1 base at J, leaving 6 bases unmatched. This CDR3 has 18 residues. The CDR3 DNA reads TGTGCCAGCAGCTCTCCGGGACTAGCGGGAATGAACACCGGGGAGCTGTTTTTT. This encodes CASSSPGLAGMNTGELFF.

This clonotype has ten or more counts. CDR3 DNA sequence: TGTGCCAGCAGCTCTTACAGAGGGGGTAGCAATCAGCCCCAGCATTTT. Translated: CASSSYRGGSNQPQHF. V usage is TRBV7-2 and J usage is TRBJ1-5, with D possibly matching TRBD1 (6 bases). The germline V gene encodes CDR1 SGHTA and CDR2 FQGNSA. The V end lost 4 bases, the J end lost 0 bases, and 13 bases lay between the germline ends. This CDR3 comprises 16 residues.

This clonotype turned up a few times. The chain's CDR3 is CSVEVGSANTGELFF. The CDR3 coding sequence is TGCAGCGTTGAAGTGGGGTCGGCGAACACCGGGGAGCTGTTTTTT. J is TRBJ2-2 and V is TRBV29-1; D not certain. The CDR3 consists of 15 residues. V shed 1 base and J shed 0 bases, with 9 bases lying between them. The germline V gene encodes CDR1 SQVTM and CDR2 ANQGSEA.

Many counts were recorded for this clonotype. The chain joins TRBV28 to TRBJ2-3; 12 bases match TRBD2. The CDR3 loop spans 17 amino acids. The V gene end was trimmed by 5 bases and the J gene end by 1 base; junction bases not matched to a gene: 7. Germline V gene lookup returns CDR1 MDHEN and CDR2 SYDVKM. CDR3 sequence (DNA): TGTGCCAGCAGTCTACCCTGGACTAGCGGGGGCACAGATACGCAGTATTTT. This sequence encodes CASSLPWTSGGTDTQYF.

The chain joins TRBV19 to TRBJ2-5; TRBD2 matches 9 bases. Trimming cost V 1 base and J 5 bases; bases outside gene matches: 5. This CDR3 comprises 15 residues. CDR1 and CDR2 from the germline V gene are LNHDA and SQIVND (reference sequence). Here the CDR3 reads CASSIVAGGVETQYF. In DNA form, the CDR3 reads TGTGCCAGTAGTATAGTGGCGGGAGGGGTGGAGACCCAGTACTTC. Full variable domain (outside the CDR3, taken from reference TRBV19 and TRBJ2-5): DGGITQSPKYLFRKEGQNVTLSCEQNLNHDAMYWYRQDPGQGLRLIYYSQIVNDFQKGDIAEGYSVSREKKESFPLTVTSAQKNPTAFYLCASSIVAGGVETQYFGPGTRLLVL.

The rearrangement uses TRBV24-1 and TRBJ2-1; a weak D match, TRBD2 (5 bases). V was clipped by 3 bases and J by 9 bases, with 17 bases between them. CDR1 and CDR2 from the germline V gene are KGHDR and SFDVKD. The CDR3 runs to 15 residues. The CDR3 DNA reads TGTGCCACCAGTGATCAAACTACTAGGCGATCTGAGCAGTTCTTC. Translation: CATSDQTTRRSEQFF.

This clonotype was found many times. This chain connects TRBV27 to TRBJ2-5, with D unresolved. Germline V CDR1 and CDR2: MNHEY, SMNVEV (reference sequence). The CDR3 has 13 residues. Deletions cut 4 bases from V and 4 bases from J, with 10 bases between. The CDR3 DNA sequence: TGTGCCAGCAGTTCAAGTTTGGTAGAGACCCAGTACTTC. It codes for CASSSSLVETQYF.

About this clonotype: With a much larger clone just one base away, this may be a read error. The rearrangement links TRBV6-1 to TRBJ2-1, with 7 bases matching TRBD1. Germline V gene sequence: CDR1 MNHNS, CDR2 SASEGT. The CDR3 runs to 13 residues. The CDR3 is CASMLPTGNERFF. The CDR3 region has the DNA TGTGCCAGCATGCTCCCGACAGGGAATGAGCGGTTCTTC.

This clonotype was counted ten times or more. The CDR3 region has the DNA TGCGCCAGCTCCGAGACAGGGGAAGCTTTCTTT. As protein: CASSETGEAFF. V gene TRBV10-2 combines with J gene TRBJ1-1; 7 bases map to TRBD1. Germline V gene lookup returns CDR1 WSHSY and CDR2 SAAADI. There are 11 residues in the CDR3. The trim removed 8 bases at V and 8 bases at J, leaving 5 bases unmatched.

The chain is built from TRBV29-1 and TRBJ2-5; possibly TRBD2 for D (6 bases). The CDR3 length is 14 residues. Germline V gives CDR1 SQVTM, CDR2 ANQGSEA. V was clipped by 1 base and J by 2 bases, with 11 bases between them. CDR3: CSVEVEGRQETQYF. The CDR3 bases are TGCAGCGTTGAAGTGGAGGGGAGGCAAGAGACCCAGTACTTC. The variable domain in full, with the rest retrieved from reference TRBV29-1 and TRBJ2-5, is SAVISQKPSRDICQRGTSLTIQCQVDSQVTMMFWYRQQPGQSLTLIATANQGSEATYESGFVIDKFPISRPNLTFSTLTVSNMSPEDSSIYLCSVEVEGRQETQYFGPGTRLLVL.

With respect to this clonotype: A much larger clone sits a single nucleotide away, making a read error possible. This chain uses TRBV30 with TRBJ2-1, with 7 bases matching TRBD1. The germline V gene encodes CDR1 GTSNPN and CDR2 SVGIG (reference sequence). This CDR3 spans 12 amino acids. Here the CDR3 DNA reads TGTGCCTCGGGACAGTCCTACAATGAGCAGCTCTTC. Translation gives CASGQSYNEQLF.

The chain uses TRBV27 and TRBJ2-7; D not resolved. The V gene's germline CDR1 is MNHEY and CDR2 SMNVEV (reference sequence). The V end was cut by 5 bases, the J end by 9 bases, with 14 bases between. The CDR3 sequence is 12 residues long. The chain's CDR3 is CASSRQEIVQYF. As DNA, the CDR3 is TGTGCCAGCAGTCGCCAGGAGATCGTGCAGTACTTC.

This clonotype was picked up many times. The rearrangement joins TRBV3-1 to TRBJ2-3; 12 bases match TRBD2. This CDR3 has 17 amino acids. Germline V gene sequence: CDR1 LGHDT, CDR2 YNNKEL (reference sequence). Trimming cost V 0 bases and J 6 bases; bases outside gene matches: 7. CDR3 nucleotide sequence: TGTGCCAGCAGCCAAGATCTAGCGGGGGGGGCACGCGATACGCAGTATTTT. This encodes CASSQDLAGGARDTQYF.

This clonotype was recorded many times. This sequence joins TRBV5-1 and TRBJ2-1; D may be TRBD2 (6 bases). Trimming shortened V by 4 bases and J by 1 base, and 9 bases separated the two germline ends. This CDR3 region has 14 residues. Germline assignment: CDR1 SGHRS and CDR2 YFSETQ. The CDR3 DNA sequence: TGCGCCAGCAGCCCGGAGGGGTCCTACAATGAGCAGTTCTTC. Protein sequence: CASSPEGSYNEQFF.

This clonotype has just a few counts. Germline and junction disagree at one end, which may indicate a read error. V and J are TRBV13 and TRBJ2-1; D call uncertain. Germline CDR1 is PRHDT and CDR2 is FYEKMQ (reference sequence). There are 11 residues in the CDR3. In DNA, the CDR3 is TGTGCCAGCAGCTCCGGCAATGAGCAGTCCTTC. Protein: CASSSGNEQSF.